The 24 T cell receptor beta chains in this list originate from one sample, sequenced in a study of blood T cell repertoires in COVID-19. Sequencing used immunoSEQ multiplex PCR; TCRdb keeps in-frame clones, though not all of them. The repertoire holds about 120,000 clones, with around nine tenths as singletons. Source material: peripheral blood. The source is a man aged 35 to 55 with acute or convalescent COVID-19.

This sequence joins TRBV3-1 (or the pseudogene TRBV3-2) and TRBJ1-1; TRBD1 is a possible D gene (5 bases). The CDR3 has 15 residues. Deletions cut 4 bases from V and 2 bases from J, with 14 bases between. CDR1 LGHDT and CDR2 YNNKEL come from the germline V gene (reference sequence). CDR3 DNA: TGTGCCAGCAGCCTGGGGAGGGGCCGCAACACTGAAGCTTTCTTT. It specifies CASSLGRGRNTEAFF.

The genes are TRBV11-3 and TRBJ2-1; TRBD2 might be the D (5 bases). The CDR3 spans 12 residues. V dropped 5 bases and J dropped 8 bases, with 10 bases sitting between them. CDR1 is SGHNT and CDR2 is YENEEA in the germline V gene. This CDR3 reads CASSDSADEQFF. CDR3 in DNA: TGTGCCAGCAGCGATAGCGCCGATGAGCAGTTCTTC.

The V gene is TRBV29-1, the J gene TRBJ2-1; 8 nucleotides line up with TRBD2. Germline CDR1 SQVTM, CDR2 ANQGSEA. The ends lost 4 bases at V and 7 bases at J; junction bases unmatched: 9. The CDR3 extends over 14 amino acids. DNA for the CDR3: TGCAGCGTTGTTCTAGCGGGCGGGGGAAATGAGCAGTTCTTC. Amino acids: CSVVLAGGGNEQFF.

V is TRBV5-1 and J is TRBJ2-5, with D uncertain. The CDR3 has 14 residues. CDR1 SGHRS and CDR2 YFSETQ come from the germline V gene. Trimming shortened V by 5 bases and J by 1 base, and 12 bases separated the two germline ends. For the CDR3, the DNA is TGCGCCAGCAGAAAAAGCCTACTCCAAGAGACCCAGTACTTC. It translates to CASRKSLLQETQYF.

The genes are TRBV7-9 and TRBJ2-5; no clear D. The CDR3 is 13 residues long. Germline CDR1 and CDR2: SEHNR and FQNEAQ (reference sequence). V lost 5 bases, J lost 1 base, and 8 bases lay in between. The CDR3 reads CASSTEIQETQYF. The CDR3 nucleotides are TGTGCCAGCAGCACGGAGATCCAAGAGACCCAGTACTTC.

The rearrangement uses TRBV7-2 and TRBJ1-2, with D maybe TRBD1 (5 bases). With 5 bases removed from V and 2 bases from J, the gap between germline ends came to 15 bases. This CDR3 has 15 residues. Germline V gives CDR1 SGHTA, CDR2 FQGNSA. CDR3 amino acids: CASSPGGTVNYGYTF. The CDR3 region has the DNA TGTGCCAGCAGCCCCGGGGGAACCGTGAACTATGGCTACACCTTC. Complete variable domain (other parts from reference TRBV7-2 and TRBJ1-2): GAGVSQSPSNKVTEKGKDVELRCDPISGHTALYWYRQSLGQGLEFLIYFQGNSAPDKSGLPSDRFSAERTGGSVSTLTIQRTQQEDSAVYLCASSPGGTVNYGYTFGSGTRLTVV.

The gene calls are TRBV29-1 and TRBJ2-7, with 12 bases that match TRBD2. V lost 6 bases, J lost 3 bases, and 6 bases stayed unmatched. The germline gives CDR1 SQVTM, CDR2 ANQGSEA. The CDR3 runs 14 residues. Here the CDR3 DNA reads TGCAGCGTAAGACTAGCGGGAGATTACTACGAGCAGTACTTC. Residues: CSVRLAGDYYEQYF.

The J gene is TRBJ2-7, the V gene TRBV4-1, with D possibly TRBD2 on 5 matching bases. In germline, CDR1 is MGHRA, CDR2 YSYEKL. CDR3 length equals 15 residues. Trimming cost V 0 bases and J 4 bases, with 13 bases left between them. The CDR3 region has the DNA TGCGCCAGCAGCCAAGATCGAGCGGAGCCGTACGAGCAGTACTTC. Translating gives CASSQDRAEPYEQYF.

Ten or more counts support this clone. The chain combines TRBV23-1 with TRBJ1-2, with unresolved D. TRBV23-1 is designated an ORF whose function remains uncertain. V lost 3 bases and J 7 bases, leaving 6 bases between the germline ends. The length of the CDR3 is 11 residues. The CDR3: CASSHFCGYTF. CDR3 sequence (DNA): TGCGCCAGCAGTCACTTTTGTGGCTACACCTTC.

The chain has TRBV6-2 or TRBV6-3 and TRBJ2-5, with D hard to call. The CDR3 sequence is 15 residues long. CDR1 is MNHEY, CDR2 SVGEGT, per germline. V shed 6 bases and J shed 4 bases, with 18 bases lying between them. CDR3 nucleotide sequence: TGTGCCAGCAGCTCTTTCAGTCCCTTTGGAGAGACCCAGTACTTC. This encodes CASSSFSPFGETQYF.

The chain has TRBV6-5 and TRBJ1-2; no firm D call. The V end was cut by 7 bases, the J end by 4 bases, with 13 bases between. The CDR3 has 13 residues. CDR1 is MNHEY and CDR2 is SVGAGI in the germline V gene. The CDR3 region has the DNA TGTGCCAGCACGATGAACGGACTCTATGGCTACACCTTC. As protein: CASTMNGLYGYTF.

The chain has TRBV30 and TRBJ1-1; 8 bases match TRBD1. The ends lost 1 base at V and 5 bases at J; junction bases unmatched: 9. CDR3 size: 15 residues. Germline V gene data show CDR1 as GTSNPN and CDR2 as SVGIG (reference sequence). CDR3 nucleotides: TGTGCCTGGAGTGCTCGACAGGGGTCTAGGACTGAAGCTTTCTTT. This gives the protein CAWSARQGSRTEAFF.

The chain combines TRBV15 with TRBJ1-1; D remains ambiguous. This CDR3 spans 15 amino acids. Germline V CDR1 and CDR2: LNHNV, YYDKDF (reference sequence). Trimming took off 5 bases at V and 1 base at J, with 14 bases between the two ends. DNA of the CDR3: TGTGCCACCAGCCCTACGACACGGGGGAACACTGAAGCTTTCTTT. Translation gives CATSPTTRGNTEAFF.

The J gene is TRBJ2-3, the V gene TRBV7-2; 8 bases are a match to TRBD2. Per germline, CDR1 SGHTA and CDR2 FQGNSA. Losses at the gene ends were 5 bases for V and 3 bases for J; bases not matched to a gene: 10. There are 16 residues in the CDR3. CDR3 coding DNA: TGTGCCAGCAGCAAAAGCGAGACGGGGGGGACAGATACGCAGTATTTT. Translated: CASSKSETGGTDTQYF.

This clone was seen a handful of times. The rearrangement joins TRBV11-2 to TRBJ2-7; 7 nucleotides match TRBD1. Germline V gene lookup returns CDR1 SGHAT and CDR2 FQNNGV. V was clipped by 5 bases and J by 2 bases; unmatched bases: 6. The CDR3 covers 14 residues. The CDR3 protein is CASSKYRGTYEQYF. DNA for the CDR3: TGTGCCAGCAGCAAGTACAGGGGAACCTACGAGCAGTACTTC. Filled out from reference TRBV11-2 and TRBJ2-7, the complete variable domain reads EAGVAQSPRYKIIEKRQSVAFWCNPISGHATLYWYQQILGQGPKLLIQFQNNGVVDDSQLPKDRFSAERLKGVDSTLKIQPAKLEDSAVYLCASSKYRGTYEQYFGPGTRLTVT.

The chain has TRBV2 and TRBJ2-5, with D tentatively TRBD2 (5 bases). The V end was cut by 7 bases, the J end by 4 bases, with 13 bases between. CDR1 is SNHLY and CDR2 is FYNNEI in the germline V gene. There are 13 residues in the CDR3. Here the CDR3 reads CASTGELGETQYF. CDR3 DNA sequence: TGTGCCAGCACCGGAGAACTAGGAGAGACCCAGTACTTC.

This clone was counted only a few times. The chain employs TRBV9 and TRBJ2-3; the match to TRBD2 covers 10 bases. V dropped 4 bases and J dropped 5; count of bases not matched to a gene: 7. Germline V gives CDR1 SGDLS, CDR2 YYNGEE. The CDR3 extends over 15 amino acids. Written as DNA, the CDR3 is TGTGCCAGCAGCTCCCTAGCGGGAGCGGTAGATACGCAGTATTTT. Residues: CASSSLAGAVDTQYF.

V and J are TRBV7-8 and TRBJ2-7; TRBD2 matches at 10 bases. V was clipped by 0 bases and J by 1 base; unmatched bases: 9. The CDR3 spans 18 residues. Germline values: CDR1 SGHVS, CDR2 FQNEAQ. This CDR3 reads CASSLALASGGLSYEQYF. The CDR3 DNA sequence: TGTGCCAGCAGCTTAGCGTTGGCTAGCGGGGGCCTATCCTACGAGCAGTACTTC.

The CDR3 loop reads CASSFQAGGGQTQYF. CDR3 nucleotides: TGTGCCAGCAGCTTCCAGGCAGGGGGCGGACAGACCCAGTACTTC. The rearrangement uses TRBV7-3 and TRBJ2-5; 8 bases agree with TRBD1. Germline-derived CDR1 and CDR2 are SGHTA and FQGTGA. The CDR3 runs to 15 residues. Trimming at V came to 3 bases and at J to 6 bases, leaving 9 bases not matched to a gene.

The chain couples TRBV19 to TRBJ2-1; perhaps TRBD2 as D (5 bases). CDR1 and CDR2 from the germline V gene are LNHDA and SQIVND (reference sequence). The V end was cut by 6 bases, the J end by 7 bases, with 16 bases between. The CDR3 is made up of 14 amino acids. CDR3 in amino acids: CASSQREGLNEQFF. Here the CDR3 DNA reads TGTGCCAGTAGCCAGAGGGAAGGATTGAATGAGCAGTTCTTC.

The rearrangement links TRBV6-5 to TRBJ1-2; 11 bases line up with TRBD1. Germline CDR1 MNHEY, CDR2 SVGAGI. There are 16 residues in the CDR3. Unmatched junction bases numbered 4, after V lost 2 bases and J lost 2 bases. The CDR3 region is CASSYLRDRGNYGYTF. CDR3 nucleotide sequence: TGTGCCAGCAGTTACCTCCGGGACAGGGGGAACTATGGCTACACCTTC.

This clone is a singleton in its sample. The genes are TRBV5-6 and TRBJ2-1; maybe TRBD2 (6 bases). The CDR3 runs to 15 residues. From germline, CDR1 is SGHDT and CDR2 YYEEEE. Trimming left V 7 bases short and J 1 base short, with 15 bases between. In nucleotides, the CDR3 is TGTGCCAGCTGTAGCGGACTTGGGTCCTACAATGAGCAGTTCTTC. Translation gives CASCSGLGSYNEQFF.

This rearrangement joins TRBV27 to TRBJ2-7; 12 nucleotides line up with TRBD2. CDR3 length: 14 amino acids. The ends lost 8 bases at V and 8 bases at J; junction bases unmatched: 10. Germline V lookup: CDR1 MNHEY, CDR2 SMNVEV (reference sequence). The CDR3 region is CASVKTSGSPQQYF. CDR3 bases: TGTGCCAGCGTCAAGACTAGCGGGAGCCCCCAGCAGTACTTC.

The CDR3 loop is CSVPFGGARSDTQYF. CDR3 in DNA: TGCAGCGTACCTTTTGGGGGGGCGAGGTCAGATACGCAGTATTTT. This chain connects TRBV29-1 to TRBJ2-3; tentatively, D is TRBD2 (7 bases). This CDR3 spans 15 amino acids. The germline gives CDR1 SQVTM, CDR2 ANQGSEA. The V and J ends lost 6 bases and 4 bases respectively, with 20 bases between them.